This TCR beta chain was found in a study of spatial heterogeneity in lung cancer. Across the whole study: The average count in raw reads for each unique TCR and UMI combination exceeded eight appearances.

This clonotype was recorded a few times. Its antigen is still unknown. J was trimmed by 1 base and V by 6 bases; bases with no gene match: 12. This CDR3 is built from 16 residues. Per germline, CDR1 SGHAT and CDR2 FQNNGV. Specified time point: sample taken at primary tumor resection. The sequenced material consisted of unsorted whole RNA from tumor, nontumor lung or frozen PBMC. Samples were donated by 72 untreated early-stage non-small cell lung cancer patients. General observations from the study: Ubiquitous expanded tumor TCRs surfaced in blood more at resection than they did at follow-up.

Each CDR3 protein gets one entry after TCRdb re-called the 5' RACE reads with MiXCR. The sample records around 87,000 distinct CDR3 sequences, more than 10% being singletons. The specimen was PBMCs, collected at surgery. The TCR sequence derives from a male donor with early-stage non-small cell lung cancer. The chain joins TRBV11-2 to TRBJ2-7; TRBD1 aligns across 7 bases. The CDR3 DNA follows: TGTGCCAGCAGACCAAGCACCCCACAGGGGTCCTACGAGCAGTACTTC. Amino acids: CASRPSTPQGSYEQYF.